These 11 T cell receptor beta chains originate from one sample sequenced in a study of shared clonotypes between healthy human individuals. The naive CD8 fraction comprised CD45RO-negative cells positively selected for CCR7 and excluded terminally differentiated effector memory CD45RA+ cells. Profiling relied on immunoSEQ multiplex PCR, and the TCRdb table lists in-frame clones only, not all of them. Of about 820,000 clones in the sample, 85% to 95% were seen once. Input material: naive CD8+ T cells sorted from blood. These receptors originate from a man aged 25 to 40 in good health.

The V call is TRBV11-2, the J call TRBJ2-7; 12 positions agree with TRBD1. The J segment lost 5 bases and the V segment lost 5 bases, leaving 7 bases of the junction unmatched. Germline V CDR1 and CDR2: SGHAT, FQNNGV. The CDR3 has 15 residues. For the CDR3, the DNA is TGTGCCAGCAGCATCGGGACAGGGGGCTTCCACGAGCAGTACTTC. Translated: CASSIGTGGFHEQYF.

The CDR3 reads CASSETSYNEQFF. In DNA, the CDR3 is TGTGCCAGCAGCGAAACTTCCTACAATGAGCAGTTCTTC. The rearrangement uses TRBV7-6 and TRBJ2-1, with D uncertain. The CDR3 consists of 13 residues. CDR1 is SGHVS, CDR2 FNYEAQ, per germline. Trimming took off 5 bases at V and 1 base at J, with 6 bases between the two ends. Supplemented by reference TRBV7-6 and TRBJ2-1, the full variable domain reads GAGVSQSPRYKVTKRGQDVALRCDPISGHVSLYWYRQALGQGPEFLTYFNYEAQQDKSGLPNDRFSAERPEGSISTLTIQRTEQRDSAMYRCASSETSYNEQFFGPGTRLTVL.

This clone was recorded once. The chain has TRBV7-9 and TRBJ2-2, with D possibly matching TRBD2 (7 bases). This CDR3 contains 13 residues. V was trimmed by 5 bases and J by 7 bases, leaving 11 bases between them. Germline V gene sequence: CDR1 SEHNR, CDR2 FQNEAQ (reference sequence). The CDR3 DNA sequence: TGTGCCAGCAGCCCCGGGGGGCTCGGGGAGCTGTTTTTT. It translates to CASSPGGLGELFF.

The V call is TRBV7-2, the J call TRBJ1-3; unclear D gene. The germline V gene encodes CDR1 SGHTA and CDR2 FQGNSA. This CDR3 is built from 13 residues. Trimming took off 0 bases at V and 6 bases at J, with 6 bases between the two ends. CDR3 residues: CASSLATENTIYF. DNA for the CDR3: TGTGCCAGCAGCTTAGCGACGGAAAACACCATATATTTT.

This clone was counted once. The V call is TRBV30, the J call TRBJ1-4, with no clear D. This CDR3 is 13 amino acids long. Germline CDR1 GTSNPN, CDR2 SVGIG (reference sequence). Trimming removed 2 bases from V and 8 bases from J, with 12 bases in between. Here the CDR3 DNA reads TGTGCCTGGAGTCGTGGCAGCCTGGAAAAACTGTTTTTT. Translating it yields CAWSRGSLEKLFF.

V usage is TRBV28 and J usage is TRBJ2-1; maybe TRBD2 (6 bases). V lost 7 bases, J lost 1 base, and 11 bases lay in between. This CDR3 spans 14 amino acids. Germline CDR1 and CDR2: MDHEN and SYDVKM. The CDR3 region has the DNA TGTGCCAGCAAATTAGGGACTTCCTACAATGAGCAGTTCTTC. It translates to CASKLGTSYNEQFF.

The gene calls are TRBV9 and TRBJ2-3; 11 nucleotides agree with TRBD2. The V gene's germline CDR1 is SGDLS and CDR2 YYNGEE. Unmatched junction bases numbered 5, after V lost 3 bases and J lost 2 bases. This CDR3 has 16 amino acids. The CDR3, as DNA: TGTGCCAGCAGCGAAAGACTAGCGGGATTCACAGATACGCAGTATTTT. As protein: CASSERLAGFTDTQYF.

The genes are TRBV28 and TRBJ2-1, with D perhaps given as TRBD1 or TRBD2 (5 bases each). V lost 5 bases to trimming and J lost 8 bases, with 16 bases between them. This CDR3 comprises 14 residues. Germline V gene data show CDR1 as MDHEN and CDR2 as SYDVKM. The CDR3 spells CASSQEGPGYEQFF. The CDR3 region has the DNA TGTGCCAGCAGTCAAGAGGGGCCCGGGTATGAGCAGTTCTTC.

The chain recombines TRBV7-9 with TRBJ2-3, with unresolved D. Trimming pared 7 bases from V and 5 bases from J, leaving 7 bases between. This CDR3 is 11 amino acids long. Germline CDR1 and CDR2: SEHNR and FQNEAQ (reference sequence). CDR3 DNA: TGTGCCAGCAAAGAACGAGATACGCAGTATTTT. This codes for CASKERDTQYF.

The chain recombines TRBV9 with TRBJ2-7, with D tentatively TRBD2 (6 bases). The CDR3 has 16 amino acids. CDR1 and CDR2 from the germline V gene are SGDLS and YYNGEE. Trimming shortened V by 0 bases and J by 3 bases, and 16 bases separated the two germline ends. The CDR3 loop is CASSVDSGGSVYEQYF. DNA for the CDR3: TGTGCCAGCAGCGTAGATTCTGGAGGGAGTGTCTACGAGCAGTACTTC.

The rearrangement joins TRBV7-9 to TRBJ2-3; 13 bases are a match to TRBD2. This CDR3 has 18 residues. CDR1 SEHNR and CDR2 FQNEAQ come from the germline V gene (reference sequence). Trimming removed 5 bases from V and 0 bases from J; junction bases left unmatched: 8. In DNA form, the CDR3 reads TGTGCCAGCAGCCCACGGACTAGCGGGAGACTAAGCACAGATACGCAGTATTTT. This codes for CASSPRTSGRLSTDTQYF.